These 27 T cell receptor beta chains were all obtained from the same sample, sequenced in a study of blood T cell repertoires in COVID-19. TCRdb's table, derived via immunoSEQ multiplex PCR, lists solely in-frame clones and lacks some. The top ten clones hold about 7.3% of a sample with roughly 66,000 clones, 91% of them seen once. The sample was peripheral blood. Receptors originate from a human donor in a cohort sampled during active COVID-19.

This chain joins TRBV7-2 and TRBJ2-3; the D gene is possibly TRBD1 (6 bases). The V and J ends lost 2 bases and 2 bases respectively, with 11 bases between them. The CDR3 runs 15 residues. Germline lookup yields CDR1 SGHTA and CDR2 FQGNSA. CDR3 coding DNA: TGTGCCAGCAGCTTAAAAAAGGGGGACACAGATACGCAGTATTTT. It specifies CASSLKKGDTDTQYF.

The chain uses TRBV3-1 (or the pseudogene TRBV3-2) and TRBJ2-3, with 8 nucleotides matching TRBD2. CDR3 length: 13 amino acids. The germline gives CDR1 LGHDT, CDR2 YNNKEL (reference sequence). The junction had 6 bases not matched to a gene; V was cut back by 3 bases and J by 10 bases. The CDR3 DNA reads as TGTGCCAGCAGCCAGGGGCCGCGGGAGGCGCAGTATTTT. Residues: CASSQGPREAQYF.

The CDR3: CASSQGLAGVIEQYF. CDR3 DNA sequence: TGCGCCAGCAGCCAAGGACTAGCGGGAGTGATCGAGCAGTACTTC. This chain connects TRBV4-3 to TRBJ2-7; TRBD2 matches at 12 bases. V shed 1 base, J shed 6 bases, and the junction held 4 bases outside the gene matches. This CDR3 has 15 amino acids. Germline CDR1 is LGHNA and CDR2 is YSLEER.

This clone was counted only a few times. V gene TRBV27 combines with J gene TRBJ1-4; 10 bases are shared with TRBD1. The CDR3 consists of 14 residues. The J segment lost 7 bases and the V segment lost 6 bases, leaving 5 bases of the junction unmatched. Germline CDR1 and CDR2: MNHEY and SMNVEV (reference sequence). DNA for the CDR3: TGTGCCAGCAGGCGGGGACAGGGGTTTGAAAAACTGTTTTTT. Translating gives CASRRGQGFEKLFF.

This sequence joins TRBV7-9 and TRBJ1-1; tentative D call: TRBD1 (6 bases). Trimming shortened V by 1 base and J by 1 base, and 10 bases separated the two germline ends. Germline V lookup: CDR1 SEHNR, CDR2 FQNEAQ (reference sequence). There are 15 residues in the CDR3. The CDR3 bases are TGTGCCAGCAGCTTAGGGCGGGGGGCGAACACTGAAGCTTTCTTT. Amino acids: CASSLGRGANTEAFF.

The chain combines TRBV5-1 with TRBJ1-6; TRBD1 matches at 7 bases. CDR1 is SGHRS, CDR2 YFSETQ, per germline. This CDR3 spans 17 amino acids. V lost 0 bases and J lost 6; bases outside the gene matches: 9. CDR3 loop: CASSLEDRTKPNSPLHF. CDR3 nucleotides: TGCGCCAGCAGCTTGGAGGACAGGACGAAGCCTAATTCACCCCTCCACTTT.

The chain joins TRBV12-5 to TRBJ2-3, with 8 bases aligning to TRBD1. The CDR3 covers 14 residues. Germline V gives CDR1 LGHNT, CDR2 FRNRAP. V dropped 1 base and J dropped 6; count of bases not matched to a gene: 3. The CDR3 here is CASGLGTGFDTQYF. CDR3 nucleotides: TGTGCTAGTGGTTTGGGGACAGGGTTCGATACGCAGTATTTT.

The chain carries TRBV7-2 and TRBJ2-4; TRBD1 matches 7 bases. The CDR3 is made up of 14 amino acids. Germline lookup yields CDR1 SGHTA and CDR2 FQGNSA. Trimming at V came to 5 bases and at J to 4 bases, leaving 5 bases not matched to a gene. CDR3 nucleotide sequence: TGTGCCAGCAGCCTGACAGGGTCTAAAAACATTCAGTACTTC. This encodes CASSLTGSKNIQYF.

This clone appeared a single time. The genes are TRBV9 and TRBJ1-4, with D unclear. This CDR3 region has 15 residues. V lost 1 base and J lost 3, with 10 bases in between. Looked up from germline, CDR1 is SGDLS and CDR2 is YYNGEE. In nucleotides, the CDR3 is TGTGCCAGCAGCGTAAGCAGCGGCCCTAATGAAAAACTGTTTTTT. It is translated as CASSVSSGPNEKLFF.

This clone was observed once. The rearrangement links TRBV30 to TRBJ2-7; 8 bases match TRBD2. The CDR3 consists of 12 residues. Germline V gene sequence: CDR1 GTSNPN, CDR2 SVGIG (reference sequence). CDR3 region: CGAGAEMGEQYF. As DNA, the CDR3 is TGTGGAGCGGGGGCCGAGATGGGTGAGCAGTACTTC.

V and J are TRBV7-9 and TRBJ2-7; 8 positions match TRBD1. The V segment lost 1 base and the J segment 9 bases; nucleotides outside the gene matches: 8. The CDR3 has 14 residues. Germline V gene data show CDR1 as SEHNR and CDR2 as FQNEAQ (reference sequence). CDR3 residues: CASSLGQGAIGQYF. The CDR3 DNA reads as TGTGCCAGCAGCTTAGGGCAGGGGGCGATCGGGCAGTACTTC.

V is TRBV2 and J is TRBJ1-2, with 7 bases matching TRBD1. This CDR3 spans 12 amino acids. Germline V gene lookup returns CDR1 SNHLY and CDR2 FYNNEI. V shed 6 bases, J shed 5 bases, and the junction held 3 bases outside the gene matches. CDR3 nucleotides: TGTGCCAGCAGCGCACAGGGGTATGGCTACACCTTC. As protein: CASSAQGYGYTF.

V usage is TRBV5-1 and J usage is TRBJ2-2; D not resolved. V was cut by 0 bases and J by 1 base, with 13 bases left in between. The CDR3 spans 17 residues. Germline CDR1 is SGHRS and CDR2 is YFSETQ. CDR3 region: CASSLALVDKNTGELFF. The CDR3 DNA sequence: TGCGCCAGCAGCTTGGCCTTGGTAGACAAGAACACCGGGGAGCTGTTTTTT.

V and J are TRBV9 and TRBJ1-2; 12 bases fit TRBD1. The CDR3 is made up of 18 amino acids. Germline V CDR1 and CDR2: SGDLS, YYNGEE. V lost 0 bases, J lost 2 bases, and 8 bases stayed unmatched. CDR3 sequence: CASSVGDGTGGANYGYTF. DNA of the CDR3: TGTGCCAGCAGCGTAGGAGACGGGACAGGGGGCGCGAACTATGGCTACACCTTC. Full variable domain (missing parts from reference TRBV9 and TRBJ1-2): DSGVTQTPKHLITATGQRVTLRCSPRSGDLSVYWYQQSLDQGLQFLIQYYNGEERAKGNILERFSAQQFPDLHSELNLSSLELGDSALYFCASSVGDGTGGANYGYTFGSGTRLTVV.

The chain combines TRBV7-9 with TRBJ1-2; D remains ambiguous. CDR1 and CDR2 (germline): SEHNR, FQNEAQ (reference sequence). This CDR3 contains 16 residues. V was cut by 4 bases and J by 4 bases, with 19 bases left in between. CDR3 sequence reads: CASSSLTVGFVYGYTF. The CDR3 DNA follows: TGTGCCAGCAGCTCCCTGACTGTGGGTTTTGTCTATGGCTACACCTTC.

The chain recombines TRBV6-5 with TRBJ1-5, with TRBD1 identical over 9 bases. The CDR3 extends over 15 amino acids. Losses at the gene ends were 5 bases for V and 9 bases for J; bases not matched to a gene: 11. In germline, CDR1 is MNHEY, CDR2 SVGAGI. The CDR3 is CASSLIQGADRPQHF. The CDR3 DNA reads TGTGCCAGCAGTCTAATACAGGGGGCAGATAGGCCCCAGCATTTT.

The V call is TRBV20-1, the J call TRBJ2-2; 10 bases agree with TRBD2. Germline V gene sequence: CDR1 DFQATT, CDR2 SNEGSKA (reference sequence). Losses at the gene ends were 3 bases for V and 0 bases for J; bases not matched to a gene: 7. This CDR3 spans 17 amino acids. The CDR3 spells CSASKLAGVTNTGELFF. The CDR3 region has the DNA TGCAGTGCTAGTAAGCTAGCGGGGGTGACGAACACCGGGGAGCTGTTTTTT.

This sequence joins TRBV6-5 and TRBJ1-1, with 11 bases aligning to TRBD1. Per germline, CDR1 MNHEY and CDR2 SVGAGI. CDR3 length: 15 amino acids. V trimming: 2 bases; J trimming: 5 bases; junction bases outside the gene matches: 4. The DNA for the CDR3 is TGTGCCAGCAGTTACCAGGACAGGGGGCGGACTGAAGCTTTCTTT. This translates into CASSYQDRGRTEAFF.

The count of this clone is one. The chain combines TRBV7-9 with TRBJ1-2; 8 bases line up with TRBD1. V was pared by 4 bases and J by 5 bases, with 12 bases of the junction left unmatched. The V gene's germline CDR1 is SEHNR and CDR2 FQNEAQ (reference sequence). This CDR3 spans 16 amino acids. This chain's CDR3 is CASSSKSGQAEYGYTF. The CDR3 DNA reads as TGTGCCAGCAGCTCAAAGTCGGGACAGGCTGAATATGGCTACACCTTC.

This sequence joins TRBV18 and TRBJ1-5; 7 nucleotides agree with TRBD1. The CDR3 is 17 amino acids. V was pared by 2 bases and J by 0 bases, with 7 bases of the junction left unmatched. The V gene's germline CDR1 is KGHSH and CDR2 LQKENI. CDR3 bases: TGTGCCAGCTCACCAGACCTCACAGGGGCTAGCAATCAGCCCCAGCATTTT. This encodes CASSPDLTGASNQPQHF.

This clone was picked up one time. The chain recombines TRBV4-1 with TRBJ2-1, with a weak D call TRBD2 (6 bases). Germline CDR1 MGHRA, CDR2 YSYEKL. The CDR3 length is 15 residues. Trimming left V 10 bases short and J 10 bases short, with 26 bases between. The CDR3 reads CATGLASWEAGEQFF. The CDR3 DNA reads TGCGCCACCGGCCTGGCCTCCTGGGAGGCTGGAGAGCAGTTCTTC.

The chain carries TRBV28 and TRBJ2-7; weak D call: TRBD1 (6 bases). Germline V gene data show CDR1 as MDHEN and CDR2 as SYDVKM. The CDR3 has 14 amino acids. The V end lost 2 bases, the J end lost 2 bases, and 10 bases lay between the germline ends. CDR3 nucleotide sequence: TGTGCCAGCAGTTTACAGGGACAAACCTACGAGCAGTACTTC. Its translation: CASSLQGQTYEQYF. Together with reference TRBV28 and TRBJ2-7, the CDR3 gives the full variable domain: DVKVTQSSRYLVKRTGEKVFLECVQDMDHENMFWYRQDPGLGLRLIYFSYDVKMKEKGDIPEGYSVSREKKERFSLILESASTNQTSMYLCASSLQGQTYEQYFGPGTRLTVT.

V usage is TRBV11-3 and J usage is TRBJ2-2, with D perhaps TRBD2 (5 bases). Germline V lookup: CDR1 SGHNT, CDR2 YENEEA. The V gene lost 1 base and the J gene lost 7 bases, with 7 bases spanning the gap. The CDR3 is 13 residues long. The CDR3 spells CASSLGAVGELFF. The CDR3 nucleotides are TGTGCCAGCAGCTTAGGAGCGGTCGGGGAGCTGTTTTTT.

CDR3 sequence reads: CASSAASGGRGEQFF. CDR3 coding DNA: TGTGCCAGCAGTGCGGCTAGCGGGGGGAGGGGTGAGCAGTTCTTC. This sequence joins TRBV6-4 and TRBJ2-1; 11 bases align to TRBD2. Trimming cost V 4 bases and J 9 bases; bases outside gene matches: 8. The length of the CDR3 is 15 residues. The V gene's germline CDR1 is MRHNA and CDR2 SNTAGT.

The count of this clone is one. CDR3 loop: CASSMRSGGADTQYF. Written as DNA, the CDR3 is TGTGCCAGTAGTATGAGAAGCGGGGGGGCCGATACGCAGTATTTT. The chain uses TRBV19 and TRBJ2-3, with TRBD2 matching over 10 bases. Trimming at V came to 3 bases and at J to 6 bases, leaving 6 bases not matched to a gene. The CDR3 length is 15 residues. In germline, CDR1 is LNHDA, CDR2 SQIVND (reference sequence). The full variable domain, completed using reference TRBV19 and TRBJ2-3, is DGGITQSPKYLFRKEGQNVTLSCEQNLNHDAMYWYRQDPGQGLRLIYYSQIVNDFQKGDIAEGYSVSREKKESFPLTVTSAQKNPTAFYLCASSMRSGGADTQYFGPGTRLTVL.

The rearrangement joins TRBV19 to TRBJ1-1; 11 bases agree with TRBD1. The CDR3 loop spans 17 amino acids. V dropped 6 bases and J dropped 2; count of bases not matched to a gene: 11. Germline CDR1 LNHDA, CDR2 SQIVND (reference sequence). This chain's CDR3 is CASRDGTGGYGNTEAFF. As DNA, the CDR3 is TGTGCCAGTAGAGATGGGACAGGGGGGTATGGTAACACTGAAGCTTTCTTT.

CDR3 DNA sequence: TGTGCCAGCAGCAAAGAGGAGGGGGCGGGAGGCTACACCTTC. Its protein is CASSKEEGAGGYTF. This chain uses TRBV7-2 with TRBJ1-2; 7 bases match TRBD1. The germline V gene encodes CDR1 SGHTA and CDR2 FQGNSA. The junction had 11 bases not matched to a gene; V was cut back by 5 bases and J by 8 bases. This CDR3 has 14 residues.